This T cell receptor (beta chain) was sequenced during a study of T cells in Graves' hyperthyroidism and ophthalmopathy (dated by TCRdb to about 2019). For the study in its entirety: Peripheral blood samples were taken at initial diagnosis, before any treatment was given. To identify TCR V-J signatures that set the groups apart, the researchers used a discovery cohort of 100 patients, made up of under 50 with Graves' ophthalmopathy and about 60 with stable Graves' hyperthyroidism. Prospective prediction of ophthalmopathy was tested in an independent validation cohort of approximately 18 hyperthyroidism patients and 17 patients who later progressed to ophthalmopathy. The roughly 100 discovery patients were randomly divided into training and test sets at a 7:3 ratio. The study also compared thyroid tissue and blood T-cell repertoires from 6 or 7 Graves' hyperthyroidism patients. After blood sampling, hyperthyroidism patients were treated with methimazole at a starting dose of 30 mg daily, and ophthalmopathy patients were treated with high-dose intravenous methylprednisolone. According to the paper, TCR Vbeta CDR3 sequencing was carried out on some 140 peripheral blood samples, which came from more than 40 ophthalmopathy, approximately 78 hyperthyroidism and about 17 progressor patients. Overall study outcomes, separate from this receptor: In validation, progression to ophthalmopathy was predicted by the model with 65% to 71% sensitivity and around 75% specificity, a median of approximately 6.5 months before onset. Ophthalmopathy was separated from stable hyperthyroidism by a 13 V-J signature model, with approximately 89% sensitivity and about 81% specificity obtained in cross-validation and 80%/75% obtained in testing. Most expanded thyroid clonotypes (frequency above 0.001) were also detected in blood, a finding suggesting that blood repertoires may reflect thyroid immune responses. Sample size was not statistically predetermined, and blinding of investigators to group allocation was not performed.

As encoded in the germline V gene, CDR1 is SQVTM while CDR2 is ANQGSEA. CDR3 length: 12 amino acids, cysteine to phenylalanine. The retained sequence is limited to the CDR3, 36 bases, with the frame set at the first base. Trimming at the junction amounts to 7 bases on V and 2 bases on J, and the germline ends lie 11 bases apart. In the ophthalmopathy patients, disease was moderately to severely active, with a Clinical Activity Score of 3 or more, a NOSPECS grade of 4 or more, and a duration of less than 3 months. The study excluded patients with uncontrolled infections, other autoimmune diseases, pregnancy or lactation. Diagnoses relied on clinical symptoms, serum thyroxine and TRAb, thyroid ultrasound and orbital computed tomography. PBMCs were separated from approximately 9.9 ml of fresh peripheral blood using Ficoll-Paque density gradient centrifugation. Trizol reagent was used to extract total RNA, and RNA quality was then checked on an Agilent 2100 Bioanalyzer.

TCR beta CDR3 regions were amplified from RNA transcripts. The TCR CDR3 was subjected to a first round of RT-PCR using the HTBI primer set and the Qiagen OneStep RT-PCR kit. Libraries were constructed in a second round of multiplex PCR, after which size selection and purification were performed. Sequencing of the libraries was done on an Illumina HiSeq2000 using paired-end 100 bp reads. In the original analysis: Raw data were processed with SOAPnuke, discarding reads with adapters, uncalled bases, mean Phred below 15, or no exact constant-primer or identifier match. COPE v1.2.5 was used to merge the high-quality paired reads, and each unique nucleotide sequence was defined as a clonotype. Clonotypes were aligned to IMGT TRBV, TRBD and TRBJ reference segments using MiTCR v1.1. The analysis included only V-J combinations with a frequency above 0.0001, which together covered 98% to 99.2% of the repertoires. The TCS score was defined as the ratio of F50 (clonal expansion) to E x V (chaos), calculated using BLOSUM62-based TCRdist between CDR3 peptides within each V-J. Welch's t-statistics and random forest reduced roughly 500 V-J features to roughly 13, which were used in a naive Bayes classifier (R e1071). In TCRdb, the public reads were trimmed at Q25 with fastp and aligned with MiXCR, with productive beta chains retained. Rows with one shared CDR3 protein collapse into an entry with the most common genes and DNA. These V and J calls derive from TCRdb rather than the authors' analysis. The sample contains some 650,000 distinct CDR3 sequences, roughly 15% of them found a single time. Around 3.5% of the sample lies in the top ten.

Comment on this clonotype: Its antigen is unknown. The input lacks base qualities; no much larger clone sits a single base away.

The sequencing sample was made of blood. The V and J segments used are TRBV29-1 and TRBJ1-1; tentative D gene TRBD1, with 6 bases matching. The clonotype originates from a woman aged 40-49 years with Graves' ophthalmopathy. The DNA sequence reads TGCAGCGCCGAGGGGGGTAACACTGAAGCTTTCTTT. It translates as CSAEGGNTEAFF.